The clone carrying this T cell receptor beta chain appeared a few times. Antigen specificity is unknown. These data are taken from a study of molecular identifiers for immune sequencing clone quantification. Turning to the study itself: Replicate RNA came from approximately 20,000 or 100,000 naive CD8 cells and was split five ways, and four parts were sequenced.

CD8+CD4-CCR7+CD45RA+ cells were sorted as naive CD8 T cells. General study results and limits: Spiked Jurkat TCR RNA equivalent to one cell was reportedly detectable in 800,000 to 1,000,000 naive cells.

Previously described methods and listed TCR primers were used for bulk TCR libraries. TCRdb fed the PCR reads into MiXCR, producing one record per CDR3 protein. The data hold around 460,000 distinct CDR3 sequences, with less than 30% observed a single time. The trim removed 8 bases at V and 7 bases at J, leaving 2 bases unmatched. Germline-derived CDR1 and CDR2 are SEHNR and FQNEAQ (reference sequence). The CDR3 runs 11 residues. The clonotype comes from a human donor in good health. Some libraries in this study had Jurkat cell RNA spiked in. Sequenced input: naive CD8+ T cells from blood, with Jurkat cell RNA spiked in. Subset defined: FACS-sorted CD8+CD4-CCR7+CD45RA+ naive T cells. V usage is TRBV7-9 and J usage is TRBJ2-1; TRBD2 agrees at 7 bases. For the CDR3, the DNA is TGTGCCAGCGGGGGGGGGAATGAGCAGTTCTTC. Amino acid sequence: CASGGGNEQFF.